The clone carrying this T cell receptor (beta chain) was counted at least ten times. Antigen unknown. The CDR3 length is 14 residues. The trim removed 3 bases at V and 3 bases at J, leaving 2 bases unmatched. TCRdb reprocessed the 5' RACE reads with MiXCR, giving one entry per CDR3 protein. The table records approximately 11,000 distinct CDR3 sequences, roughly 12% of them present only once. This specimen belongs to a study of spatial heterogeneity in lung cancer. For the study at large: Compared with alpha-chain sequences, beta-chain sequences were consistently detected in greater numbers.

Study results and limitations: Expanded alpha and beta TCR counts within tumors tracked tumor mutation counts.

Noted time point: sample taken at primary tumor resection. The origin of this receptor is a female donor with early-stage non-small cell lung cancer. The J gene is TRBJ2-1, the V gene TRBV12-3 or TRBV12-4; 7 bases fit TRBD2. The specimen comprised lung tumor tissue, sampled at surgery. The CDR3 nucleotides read TGTGCCAGCAGTTTTAGCGGGTACTACAATGAGCAGTTCTTC. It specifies CASSFSGYYNEQFF.